The sample holds many counts of the clone carrying this T cell receptor beta chain. Its antigen is not identified. The method was immunoSEQ multiplex PCR; TCRdb's version includes in-frame clones alone and lacks a portion of them. This sample has about 64,000 clones, each found more than once. This record comes from a study of T cell clonality in common variable immunodeficiency. Study outcomes and limitations: What drives increased CVID clonality needs T cell subpopulation sequencing.

Sequenced input: peripheral blood mononuclear cells. This sequence was found in a person aged 18-69 years in good health.

The part of the CDR3 DNA that was read is TGTGCCAGCACCGACAGGGGGTTAATCTACGAG. This codes for CASTDRGLIYE. The entire CDR3 protein reads CASTDRGLIYEQYF. V usage is TRBV28 and J usage is TRBJ2-7, with TRBD1 matching over 9 bases. Sequencing ends 3 residues short of the CDR3 end; the germline J gene provides the rest. This CDR3 has 14 amino acids. The V segment lost 7 bases and the J segment 3 bases; nucleotides outside the gene matches: 7. Germline loops: CDR1 MDHEN, CDR2 SYDVKM.